This passage covers 17 T cell receptor beta chains from one sample sequenced in a study of T-cell reconstitution after alpha-beta-depleted transplantation in children. Their recognized antigens are unknown. Study-wide results and limits: At one year after transplant, newly produced T cells mostly accounted for T-cell counts and diversity.

TCRbeta library construction was performed incorporating unique molecular identifiers. TCRdb re-analysed the PCR reads in MiXCR, keeping a single row per CDR3 protein. The sample contains approximately 300,000 distinct CDR3 sequences, around 7.3% of which appear only once. Sequences were derived from peripheral blood, sampled 360 days after TCRalphabeta/CD19-depleted stem cell transplant. Receptors were obtained from a female patient aged 2-9 years who had a stem cell transplant for Fanconi anemia, so the T cells may come from the graft donor.

At least ten counts were recorded for this clonotype. This sequence joins TRBV7-9 and TRBJ2-3; TRBD1 or TRBD2 may be the D gene (5 bases each). The CDR3 covers 15 residues. V was trimmed by 2 bases and J by 2 bases, leaving 11 bases between them. Germline V lookup: CDR1 SEHNR, CDR2 FQNEAQ (reference sequence). The CDR3: CASSLYWGSTDTQYF. The CDR3 nucleotides are TGTGCCAGCAGCTTATATTGGGGGTCCACAGATACGCAGTATTTT.

This clonotype occurred once. This may be a read error: a much more frequent sequence differs by one nucleotide. The rearrangement joins TRBV6-5 to TRBJ2-7, with 7 bases that match TRBD2. The V gene's germline CDR1 is MNHEY and CDR2 SVGAGI. CDR3 length: 15 residues. CDR3 sequence reads: CASSYSLASSYEQCF. The CDR3 nucleotides are TGTGCCAGCAGTTACTCACTAGCGAGCTCCTACGAGCAGTGCTTC.

This clonotype was recorded at least ten times. The chain recombines TRBV15 with TRBJ2-2; D not certain. The germline V gene has CDR1 LNHNV and CDR2 YYDKDF (reference sequence). Between the trimmed V and J ends, which lost 0 bases and 2 bases, there was a span of 13 bases. The CDR3 has 17 amino acids. CDR3 amino acids: CATSRDKSFFNTGELFF. The CDR3 nucleotides read TGTGCCACCAGCAGAGATAAGAGCTTCTTTAACACCGGGGAGCTGTTTTTT. The full variable domain, rest sourced from reference TRBV15 and TRBJ2-2, is DAMVIQNPRYQVTQFGKPVTLSCSQTLNHNVMYWYQQKSSQAPKLLFHYYDKDFNNEADTPDNFQSRRPNTSFCFLDIRSPGLGDTAMYLCATSRDKSFFNTGELFFGEGSRLTVL.

The table lists this clonotype with a few counts. The chain carries TRBV6-1 and TRBJ2-7; possibly TRBD2 for D (6 bases). The CDR3 consists of 17 residues. Per germline, CDR1 MNHNS and CDR2 SASEGT. The V end was cut by 6 bases, the J end by 1 base, with 22 bases between. The CDR3 reads CASSPKFLGRRSYEQYF. The CDR3 DNA reads as TGTGCCAGCAGCCCCAAGTTTCTGGGGAGGAGGTCCTACGAGCAGTACTTC.

This clonotype was recorded at least ten times. The V gene is TRBV5-1, the J gene TRBJ1-1, with D tentatively TRBD1 (6 bases). Deletions cut 1 base from V and 1 base from J, with 11 bases between. CDR1 is SGHRS and CDR2 is YFSETQ in the germline V gene. The CDR3 runs to 15 residues. The CDR3 is CASSLSGDTNTEAFF. The CDR3 region has the DNA TGCGCCAGCAGCTTGTCGGGGGACACGAACACTGAAGCTTTCTTT.

Ten or more counts support this clonotype. The rearrangement joins TRBV7-2 to TRBJ2-3; 12 nucleotides match TRBD2. The junction had 6 bases not matched to a gene; V was cut back by 4 bases and J by 1 base. CDR1 is SGHTA, CDR2 FQGNSA, per germline. The CDR3 covers 17 residues. The CDR3 loop reads CASSSRLAGVGTDTQYF. The CDR3 region has the DNA TGTGCCAGCAGCTCCAGACTAGCGGGGGTGGGCACAGATACGCAGTATTTT.

This clonotype has just a few counts. This chain links TRBV27 with TRBJ1-1; 7 nucleotides align to TRBD1. In germline, CDR1 is MNHEY, CDR2 SMNVEV (reference sequence). After removal of 8 bases from V and 3 bases from J, the junction contained 9 bases not matched to a gene. The length of the CDR3 is 14 residues. This chain's CDR3 is CASRPGTVYTEAFF. The CDR3 nucleotides read TGTGCCAGCCGCCCCGGGACAGTTTACACTGAAGCTTTCTTT.

This clonotype was detected many times. This chain connects TRBV28 to TRBJ2-1; 12 bases align to TRBD2. This CDR3 is built from 13 residues. Per germline, CDR1 MDHEN and CDR2 SYDVKM. V lost 3 bases, J lost 15 bases, and 6 bases stayed unmatched. As DNA, the CDR3 is TGTGCCAGCAGTTTCCGACTAGCGGGGGATTGGTTCTTC. Translated, it gives CASSFRLAGDWFF.

This clonotype was found many times. The chain combines TRBV11-2 with TRBJ2-2; the match to TRBD2 covers 12 bases. Trimming removed 5 bases from V and 4 bases from J; junction bases left unmatched: 2. The germline V gene encodes CDR1 SGHAT and CDR2 FQNNGV. This CDR3 region has 15 residues. DNA of the CDR3: TGTGCCAGCAGCCGGACTAGCGGGGCCACCGGGGAGCTGTTTTTT. As protein: CASSRTSGATGELFF.

This clonotype was counted at least ten times. This chain joins TRBV7-9 and TRBJ2-2; 8 positions match TRBD1. Germline-derived CDR1 and CDR2 are SEHNR and FQNEAQ (reference sequence). V was pared by 5 bases and J by 4 bases, with 9 bases of the junction left unmatched. The CDR3 consists of 16 residues. Here the CDR3 reads CASSAPGQEGTGELFF. The CDR3 bases are TGTGCCAGCAGCGCCCCGGGACAGGAAGGCACCGGGGAGCTGTTTTTT.

This clonotype was counted ten times or more. The rearrangement joins TRBV3-1 to TRBJ2-3; D is unresolved. The CDR3 sequence is 14 residues long. V dropped 1 base and J dropped 3 bases, with 8 bases sitting between them. Germline-derived CDR1 and CDR2 are LGHDT and YNNKEL (reference sequence). CDR3 residues: CASSQALGTDTQYF. CDR3 coding DNA: TGTGCCAGCAGCCAAGCGCTGGGGACAGATACGCAGTATTTT.

This clonotype has a count of ten or more. This chain joins TRBV3-1 and TRBJ2-7; D not certain. This CDR3 spans 15 amino acids. V was cut by 0 bases and J by 0 bases, with 9 bases left in between. Germline loops: CDR1 LGHDT, CDR2 YNNKEL (reference sequence). The CDR3 sequence: CASSQDWAPSYEQYF. The DNA for the CDR3 is TGTGCCAGCAGCCAAGATTGGGCCCCCTCCTACGAGCAGTACTTC.

This clonotype was counted many times. This chain joins TRBV4-1 and TRBJ2-1; 14 nucleotides line up with TRBD2. The CDR3 extends over 15 amino acids. After removal of 3 bases from V and 9 bases from J, the junction contained 4 bases not matched to a gene. Germline V CDR1 and CDR2: MGHRA, YSYEKL. As DNA, the CDR3 is TGCGCCAGCAGCCAGAGACTAGCGGGGGGGACTGAGCAGTTCTTC. Translation: CASSQRLAGGTEQFF.

This clonotype appeared many times. DNA for the CDR3: TGTGCCAGCAGCGCTCAAAGGGACACCGGGGAGCTGTTTTTT. Its translation: CASSAQRDTGELFF. The chain carries TRBV7-9 and TRBJ2-2; the D is unclear. Trimming removed 5 bases at V and 3 bases at J, with 10 bases between. The CDR3 consists of 14 residues. From germline, CDR1 is SEHNR and CDR2 FQNEAQ (reference sequence).

This clonotype turned up a few times. The chain combines TRBV5-5 with TRBJ2-1; D not resolved. Trimming took 2 bases from V and 5 from J, leaving 20 bases between them. CDR1 and CDR2 from the germline V gene are SGHKS and YYEKEE (reference sequence). There are 17 residues in the CDR3. Written as DNA, the CDR3 is TGTGCCAGCAGCTTTAGCTTCCACAGTTCTATTGACAATGAGCAGTTCTTC. This codes for CASSFSFHSSIDNEQFF.

This clonotype was detected a few times. The chain combines TRBV5-1 with TRBJ2-3, with TRBD2 matching over 8 bases. The CDR3 runs 16 residues. Looked up from germline, CDR1 is SGHRS and CDR2 is YFSETQ. The ends lost 4 bases at V and 4 bases at J; junction bases unmatched: 11. The CDR3 reads CASSPRGGLTADTQYF. The CDR3 bases are TGCGCCAGCAGCCCCCGGGGGGGGCTGACGGCAGATACGCAGTATTTT.

This clonotype showed up just a few times. The chain carries TRBV28 and TRBJ1-2; TRBD1 agrees at 7 bases. The CDR3 is 17 amino acids. Per the germline V gene, CDR1 is MDHEN and CDR2 is SYDVKM. Trimming removed 2 bases from V and 3 bases from J; junction bases left unmatched: 12. CDR3: CASSLPGQPARDYGYTF. The DNA of the CDR3 is TGTGCCAGCAGTTTACCGGGACAGCCGGCTAGAGACTATGGCTACACCTTC.